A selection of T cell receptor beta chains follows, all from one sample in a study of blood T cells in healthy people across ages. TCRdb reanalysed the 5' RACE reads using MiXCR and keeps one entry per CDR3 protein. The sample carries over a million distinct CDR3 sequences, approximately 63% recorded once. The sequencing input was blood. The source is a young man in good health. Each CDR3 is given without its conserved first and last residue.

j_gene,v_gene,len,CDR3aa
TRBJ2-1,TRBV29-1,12,SVSGSSTYNEQF
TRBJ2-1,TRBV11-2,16,ASSSLSGGTGSYNEQF
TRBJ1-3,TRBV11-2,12,ASSLDSSGNTIY
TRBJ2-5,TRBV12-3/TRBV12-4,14,ASSPSAPTPQETQY
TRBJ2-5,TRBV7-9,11,ASSHDRLREQY
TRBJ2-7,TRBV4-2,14,ASSQGSTASSYEQY
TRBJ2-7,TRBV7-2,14,ASSLADRAGVPEQY
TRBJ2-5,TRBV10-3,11,AIGGTSGETQY
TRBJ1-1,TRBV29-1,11,SAFGSMNTEAF
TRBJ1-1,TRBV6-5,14,ASSYSIRIVNTEAF
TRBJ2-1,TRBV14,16,ASSRYIAGGSANLGQF
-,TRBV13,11,ASSPGTGLEQY
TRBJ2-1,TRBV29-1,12,ALSGSASYNEQF
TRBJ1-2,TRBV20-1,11,SAPQASGYGYT
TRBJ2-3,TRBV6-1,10,ASRILQDTQY
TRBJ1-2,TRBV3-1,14,ASSPFSSDPRFGYT
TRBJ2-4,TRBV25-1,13,ASSETGFAKNIQY
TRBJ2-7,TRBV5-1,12,ASSTGPGTGEQY
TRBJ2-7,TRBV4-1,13,ASSQVSSGGYEQY
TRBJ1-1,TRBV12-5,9,ASGLHTEAF
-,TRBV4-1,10,ASSPRDREQY
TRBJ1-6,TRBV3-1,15,ASSQGWPQGAISPLH
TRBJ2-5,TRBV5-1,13,ASSIPGGGQETQY